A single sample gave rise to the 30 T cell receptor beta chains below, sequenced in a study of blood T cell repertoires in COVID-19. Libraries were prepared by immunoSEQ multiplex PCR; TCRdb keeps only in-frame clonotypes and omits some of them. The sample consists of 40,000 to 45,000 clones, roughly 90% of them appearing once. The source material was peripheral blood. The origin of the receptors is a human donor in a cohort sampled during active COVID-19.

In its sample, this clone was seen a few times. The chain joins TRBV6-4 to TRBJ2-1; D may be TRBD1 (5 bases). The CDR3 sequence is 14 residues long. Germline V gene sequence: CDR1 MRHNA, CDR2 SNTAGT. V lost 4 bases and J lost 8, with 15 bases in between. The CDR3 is CASSAQGSRDEQFF. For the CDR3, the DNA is TGTGCCAGCAGTGCCCAGGGAAGTAGAGATGAGCAGTTCTTC.

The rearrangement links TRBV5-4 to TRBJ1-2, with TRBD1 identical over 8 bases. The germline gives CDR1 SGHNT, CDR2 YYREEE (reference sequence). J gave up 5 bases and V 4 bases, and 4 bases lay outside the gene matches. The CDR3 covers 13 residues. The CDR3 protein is CASSTGGGYGYTF. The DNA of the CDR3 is TGTGCCAGCAGCACAGGGGGAGGTTATGGCTACACCTTC.

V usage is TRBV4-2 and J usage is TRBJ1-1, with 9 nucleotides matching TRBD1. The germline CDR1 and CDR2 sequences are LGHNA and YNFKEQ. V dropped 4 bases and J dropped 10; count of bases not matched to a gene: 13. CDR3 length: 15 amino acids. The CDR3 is CASSPVGTGFNLAFF. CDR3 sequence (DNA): TGTGCCAGCAGCCCCGTAGGGACAGGGTTTAACCTAGCTTTCTTT.

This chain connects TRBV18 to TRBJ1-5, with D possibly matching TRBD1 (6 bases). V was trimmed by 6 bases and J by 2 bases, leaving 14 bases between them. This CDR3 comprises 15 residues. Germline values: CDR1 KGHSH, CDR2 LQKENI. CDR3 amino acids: CASSPPGQRNQPQHF. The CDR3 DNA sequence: TGTGCCAGCTCGCCTCCGGGACAACGCAATCAGCCCCAGCATTTT.

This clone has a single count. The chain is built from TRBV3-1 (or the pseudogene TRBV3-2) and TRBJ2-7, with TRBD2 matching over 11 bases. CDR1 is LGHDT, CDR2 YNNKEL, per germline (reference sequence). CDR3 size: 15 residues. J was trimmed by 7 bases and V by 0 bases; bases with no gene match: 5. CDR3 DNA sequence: TGTGCCAGCAGCCAAGATATGAGACTAGCGGGAGAGCAGTACTTC. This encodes CASSQDMRLAGEQYF.

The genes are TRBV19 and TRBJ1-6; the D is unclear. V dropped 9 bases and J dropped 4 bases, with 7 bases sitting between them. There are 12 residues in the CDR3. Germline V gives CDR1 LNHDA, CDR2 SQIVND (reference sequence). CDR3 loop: CARRDYNSPLHF. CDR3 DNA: TGTGCCAGGAGGGATTATAATTCACCCCTCCACTTT.

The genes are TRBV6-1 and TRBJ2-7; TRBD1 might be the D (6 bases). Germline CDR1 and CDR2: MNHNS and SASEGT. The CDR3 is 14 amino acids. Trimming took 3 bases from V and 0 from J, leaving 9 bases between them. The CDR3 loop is CASSEDSSSYEQYF. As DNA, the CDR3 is TGTGCCAGCAGTGAGGACAGCAGCTCCTACGAGCAGTACTTC.

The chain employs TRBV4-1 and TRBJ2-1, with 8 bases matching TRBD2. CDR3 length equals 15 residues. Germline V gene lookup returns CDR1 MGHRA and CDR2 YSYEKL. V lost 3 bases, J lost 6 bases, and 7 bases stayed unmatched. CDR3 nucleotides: TGCGCCAGCAGCCAGGGACTAGGGCTCGGCAATGAGCAGTTCTTC. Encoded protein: CASSQGLGLGNEQFF.

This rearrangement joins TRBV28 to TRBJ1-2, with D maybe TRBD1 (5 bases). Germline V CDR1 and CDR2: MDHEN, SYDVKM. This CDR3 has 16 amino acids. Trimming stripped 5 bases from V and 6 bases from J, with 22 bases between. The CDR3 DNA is TGTGCCAGCAGTCTGATAGGGCCGGGGGATTTGAATGGCTACACCTTC. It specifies CASSLIGPGDLNGYTF.

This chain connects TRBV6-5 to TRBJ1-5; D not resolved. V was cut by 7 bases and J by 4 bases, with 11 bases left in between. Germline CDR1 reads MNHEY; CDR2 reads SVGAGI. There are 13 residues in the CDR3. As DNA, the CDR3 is TGTGCCAGCATGGCAGCGATGAATCAGCCCCAGCATTTT. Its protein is CASMAAMNQPQHF.

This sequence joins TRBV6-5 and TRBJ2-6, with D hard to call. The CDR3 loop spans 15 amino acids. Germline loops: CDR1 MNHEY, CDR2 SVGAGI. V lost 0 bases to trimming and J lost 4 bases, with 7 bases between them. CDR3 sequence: CASSYSRSGANVLTF. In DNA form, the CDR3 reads TGTGCCAGCAGTTACTCGCGGTCCGGGGCCAACGTCCTGACTTTC.

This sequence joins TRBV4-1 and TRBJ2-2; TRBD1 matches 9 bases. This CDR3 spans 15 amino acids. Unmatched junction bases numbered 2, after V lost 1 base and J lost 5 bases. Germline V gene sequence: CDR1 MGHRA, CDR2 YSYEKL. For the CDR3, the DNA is TGCGCCAGCAGCCAAGGGGACAGGGTGACCGGGGAGCTGTTTTTT. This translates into CASSQGDRVTGELFF.

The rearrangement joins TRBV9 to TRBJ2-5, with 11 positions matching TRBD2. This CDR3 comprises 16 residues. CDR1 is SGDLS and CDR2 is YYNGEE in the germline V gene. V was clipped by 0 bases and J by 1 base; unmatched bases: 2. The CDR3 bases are TGTGCCAGCAGCGTAGGTAGCGGGGGGGCCCAAGAGACCCAGTACTTC. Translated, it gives CASSVGSGGAQETQYF. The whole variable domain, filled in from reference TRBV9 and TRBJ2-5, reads DSGVTQTPKHLITATGQRVTLRCSPRSGDLSVYWYQQSLDQGLQFLIQYYNGEERAKGNILERFSAQQFPDLHSELNLSSLELGDSALYFCASSVGSGGAQETQYFGPGTRLLVL.

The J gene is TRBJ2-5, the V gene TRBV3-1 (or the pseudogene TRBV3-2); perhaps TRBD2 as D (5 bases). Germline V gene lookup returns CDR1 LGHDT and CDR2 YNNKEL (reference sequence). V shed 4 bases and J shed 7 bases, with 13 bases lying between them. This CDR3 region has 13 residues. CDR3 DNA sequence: TGTGCCAGCAGCCCGTTTTTCGGGGTGACCCAGTACTTC. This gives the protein CASSPFFGVTQYF.

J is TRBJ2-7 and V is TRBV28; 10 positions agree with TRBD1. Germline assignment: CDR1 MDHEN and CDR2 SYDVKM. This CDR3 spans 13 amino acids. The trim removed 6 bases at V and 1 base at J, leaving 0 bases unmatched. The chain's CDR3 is CASRGQGSYEQYF. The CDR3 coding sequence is TGTGCCAGCAGGGGACAGGGGTCCTACGAGCAGTACTTC. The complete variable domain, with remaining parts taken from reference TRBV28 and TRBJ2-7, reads DVKVTQSSRYLVKRTGEKVFLECVQDMDHENMFWYRQDPGLGLRLIYFSYDVKMKEKGDIPEGYSVSREKKERFSLILESASTNQTSMYLCASRGQGSYEQYFGPGTRLTVT.

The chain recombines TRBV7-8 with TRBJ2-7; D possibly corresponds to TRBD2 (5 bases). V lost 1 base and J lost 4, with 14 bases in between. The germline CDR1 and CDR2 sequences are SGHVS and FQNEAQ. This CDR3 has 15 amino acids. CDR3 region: CASSLGSGFHYEQYF. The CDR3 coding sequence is TGTGCCAGCAGCTTAGGGTCGGGGTTTCATTACGAGCAGTACTTC. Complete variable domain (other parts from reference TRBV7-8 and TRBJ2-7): GAGVSQSPRYKVAKRGQDVALRCDPISGHVSLFWYQQALGQGPEFLTYFQNEAQLDKSGLPSDRFFAERPEGSVSTLKIQRTQQEDSAVYLCASSLGSGFHYEQYFGPGTRLTVT.

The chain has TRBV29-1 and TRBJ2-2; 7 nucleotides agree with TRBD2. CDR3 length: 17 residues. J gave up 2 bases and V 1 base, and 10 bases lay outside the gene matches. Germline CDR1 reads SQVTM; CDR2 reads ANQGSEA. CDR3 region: CSVEAWPGGGNTGELFF. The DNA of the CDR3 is TGCAGCGTTGAAGCGTGGCCGGGCGGGGGTAACACCGGGGAGCTGTTTTTT.

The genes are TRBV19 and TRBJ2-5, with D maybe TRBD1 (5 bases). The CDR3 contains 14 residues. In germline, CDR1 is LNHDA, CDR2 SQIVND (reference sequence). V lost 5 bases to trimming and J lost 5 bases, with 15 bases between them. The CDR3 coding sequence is TGTGCCAGTAGTCCCCGAAGGGGTTGGGAGACCCAGTACTTC. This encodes CASSPRRGWETQYF.

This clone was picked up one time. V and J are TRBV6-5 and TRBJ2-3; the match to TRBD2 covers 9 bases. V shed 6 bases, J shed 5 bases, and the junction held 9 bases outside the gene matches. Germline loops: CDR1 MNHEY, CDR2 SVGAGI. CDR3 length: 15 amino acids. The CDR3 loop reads CASSLEGGGVDTQYF. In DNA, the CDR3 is TGTGCCAGCAGCCTCGAGGGCGGGGGGGTAGATACGCAGTATTTT.

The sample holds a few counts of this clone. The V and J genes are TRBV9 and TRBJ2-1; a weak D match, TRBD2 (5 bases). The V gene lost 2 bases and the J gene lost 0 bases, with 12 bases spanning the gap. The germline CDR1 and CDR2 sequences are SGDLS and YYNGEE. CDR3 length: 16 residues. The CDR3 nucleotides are TGTGCCAGCAGCGTGGCTAGCCGGACCTCCTACAATGAGCAGTTCTTC. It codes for CASSVASRTSYNEQFF. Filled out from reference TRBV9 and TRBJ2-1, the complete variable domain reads DSGVTQTPKHLITATGQRVTLRCSPRSGDLSVYWYQQSLDQGLQFLIQYYNGEERAKGNILERFSAQQFPDLHSELNLSSLELGDSALYFCASSVASRTSYNEQFFGPGTRLTVL.

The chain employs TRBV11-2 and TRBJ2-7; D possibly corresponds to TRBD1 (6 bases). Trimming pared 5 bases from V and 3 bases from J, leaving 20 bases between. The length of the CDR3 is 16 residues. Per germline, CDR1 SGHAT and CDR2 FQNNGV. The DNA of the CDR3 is TGTGCCAGCAGCCGCCAACGGACAGCCCAGGGCTACGAGCAGTACTTC. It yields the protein CASSRQRTAQGYEQYF.

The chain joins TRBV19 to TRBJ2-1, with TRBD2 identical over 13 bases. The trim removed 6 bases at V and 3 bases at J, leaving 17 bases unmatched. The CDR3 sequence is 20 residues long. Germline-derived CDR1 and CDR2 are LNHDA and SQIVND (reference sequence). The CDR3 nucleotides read TGTGCCAGTAGAAGAGGAGGGACTAGCGGGACTGGACGACACTACAATGAGCAGTTCTTC. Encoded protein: CASRRGGTSGTGRHYNEQFF.

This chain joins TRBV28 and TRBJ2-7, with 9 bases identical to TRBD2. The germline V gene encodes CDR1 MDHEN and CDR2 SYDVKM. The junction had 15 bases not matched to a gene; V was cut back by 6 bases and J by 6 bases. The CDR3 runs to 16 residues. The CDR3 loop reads CASSYLAGSFLAEQYF. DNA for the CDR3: TGTGCCAGCAGCTACCTAGCGGGGAGCTTCCTGGCCGAGCAGTACTTC. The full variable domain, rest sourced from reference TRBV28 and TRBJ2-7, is DVKVTQSSRYLVKRTGEKVFLECVQDMDHENMFWYRQDPGLGLRLIYFSYDVKMKEKGDIPEGYSVSREKKERFSLILESASTNQTSMYLCASSYLAGSFLAEQYFGPGTRLTVT.

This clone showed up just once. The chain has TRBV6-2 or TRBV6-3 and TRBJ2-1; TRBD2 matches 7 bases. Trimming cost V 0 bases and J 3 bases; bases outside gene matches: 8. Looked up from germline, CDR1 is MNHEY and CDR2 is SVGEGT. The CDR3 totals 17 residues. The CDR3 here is CASSYSEASGIYNEQFF. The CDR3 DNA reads TGTGCCAGCAGTTACTCCGAGGCTAGCGGAATCTACAATGAGCAGTTCTTC.

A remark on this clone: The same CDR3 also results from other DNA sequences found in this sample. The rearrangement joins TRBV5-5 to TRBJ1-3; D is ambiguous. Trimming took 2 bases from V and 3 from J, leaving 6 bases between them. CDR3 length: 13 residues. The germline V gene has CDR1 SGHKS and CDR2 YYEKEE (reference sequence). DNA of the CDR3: TGTGCCAGCAGCTTCAACAGTGGAAACACCATATATTTT. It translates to CASSFNSGNTIYF.

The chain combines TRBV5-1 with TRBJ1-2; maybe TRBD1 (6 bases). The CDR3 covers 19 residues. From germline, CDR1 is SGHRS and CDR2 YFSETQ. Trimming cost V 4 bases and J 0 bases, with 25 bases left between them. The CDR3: CASSPHTSLNRAPNYGYTF. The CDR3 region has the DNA TGCGCCAGCAGCCCCCATACTTCCCTCAACAGGGCCCCTAACTATGGCTACACCTTC.

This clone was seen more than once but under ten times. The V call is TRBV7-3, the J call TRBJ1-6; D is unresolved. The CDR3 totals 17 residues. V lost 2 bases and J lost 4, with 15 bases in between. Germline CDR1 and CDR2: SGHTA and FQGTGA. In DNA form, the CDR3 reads TGTGCCAGCAGCTTAGAGACCGGGGTCGGGTATAATTCACCCCTCCACTTT. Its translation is CASSLETGVGYNSPLHF.

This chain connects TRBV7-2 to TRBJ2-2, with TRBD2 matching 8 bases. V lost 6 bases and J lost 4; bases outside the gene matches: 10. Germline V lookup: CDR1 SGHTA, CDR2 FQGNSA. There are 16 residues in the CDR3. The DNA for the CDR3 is TGTGCCAGCAGGCTTACCGGGGGGGCGGGCACCGGGGAGCTGTTTTTT. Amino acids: CASRLTGGAGTGELFF.

In DNA, the CDR3 is TGTGCCATCAGTGAGGTGGGGGGAGCGACCTACGAGCAGTACTTC. Protein sequence: CAISEVGGATYEQYF. V usage is TRBV10-3 and J usage is TRBJ2-7, with D maybe TRBD2 (6 bases). V was trimmed by 2 bases and J by 2 bases, leaving 13 bases between them. This CDR3 contains 15 residues. CDR1 is ENHRY and CDR2 is SYGVKD in the germline V gene.

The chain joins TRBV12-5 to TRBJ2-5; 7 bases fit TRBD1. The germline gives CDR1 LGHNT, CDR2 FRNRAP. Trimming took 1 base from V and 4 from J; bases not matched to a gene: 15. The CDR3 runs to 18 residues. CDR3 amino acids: CASGLGPLPWTGRETQYF. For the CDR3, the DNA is TGTGCTAGTGGTTTGGGTCCCCTACCGTGGACAGGACGAGAGACCCAGTACTTC.